Following are 26 T cell receptor beta chains from one sample sequenced in a study of T-cell memory formation after mild COVID-19. TCRdb passed the 5' RACE reads through MiXCR, listing each CDR3 protein once. The sample carries hundreds of thousands of distinct CDR3 sequences, approximately 20% recorded once. The source material was PBMCs or a T cell subset sorted from them (not recorded which). The receptors come from an adult woman who had mild COVID-19 (a few samples of this study predate the infection). Cell type and time point are not known.

This clonotype came up a few times. The V gene is TRBV7-9, the J gene TRBJ2-5; 8 nucleotides align to TRBD2. The CDR3 runs to 15 residues. Per germline, CDR1 SEHNR and CDR2 FQNEAQ (reference sequence). Germline trimming cut 3 bases from V and 4 bases from J; bases unmatched to any gene: 7. CDR3 region: CASSFGGAVGETQYF. For the CDR3, the DNA is TGTGCCAGCAGCTTCGGGGGGGCCGTTGGAGAGACCCAGTACTTC.

The J gene is TRBJ2-7, the V gene TRBV12-3 or TRBV12-4, with no clear D. The CDR3 length is 13 residues. Trimming took 1 base from V and 3 from J, leaving 7 bases between them. The CDR3 loop is CASSLGKYYEQYF. The CDR3 DNA reads TGTGCCAGCAGTTTAGGGAAATACTACGAGCAGTACTTC.

CDR3 residues: CASSSPQGGSYNEQFF. The CDR3 nucleotides read TGCGCCAGCAGCTCCCCACAGGGTGGGTCCTACAATGAGCAGTTCTTC. The gene calls are TRBV5-1 and TRBJ2-1, with TRBD1 as a possible D gene (6 bases). Germline V gene data show CDR1 as SGHRS and CDR2 as YFSETQ. This CDR3 has 16 residues. V was pared by 3 bases and J by 1 base, with 14 bases between. The full variable domain, completed using reference TRBV5-1 and TRBJ2-1, is KAGVTQTPRYLIKTRGQQVTLSCSPISGHRSVSWYQQTPGQGLQFLFEYFSETQRNKGNFPGRFSGRQFSNSRSEMNVSTLELGDSALYLCASSSPQGGSYNEQFFGPGTRLTVL.

There are a few counts of this clonotype. The gene calls are TRBV5-1 and TRBJ2-5, with 7 bases identical to TRBD1. Germline-derived CDR1 and CDR2 are SGHRS and YFSETQ. The V segment lost 4 bases and the J segment 2 bases; nucleotides outside the gene matches: 14. This CDR3 contains 17 residues. The CDR3 coding sequence is TGCGCCAGCAGCGGGGTAGAAACAGGGGTACGACAAGAGACCCAGTACTTC. Translation gives CASSGVETGVRQETQYF.

This clonotype was seen at least ten times. This sequence joins TRBV7-2 and TRBJ2-7; 10 nucleotides agree with TRBD1. Unmatched junction bases numbered 1, after V lost 5 bases and J lost 3 bases. Germline V CDR1 and CDR2: SGHTA, FQGNSA. The CDR3 has 13 residues. The CDR3, as DNA: TGTGCCAGCAGCAGGACAGGGGGCTACGAGCAGTACTTC. It yields the protein CASSRTGGYEQYF.

The sample holds a few counts of this clonotype. The CDR3 region is CASSLSPGIEQYF. The CDR3 nucleotides are TGTGCCAGCAGCTTATCACCAGGGATTGAGCAGTACTTC. The J gene is TRBJ2-7, the V gene TRBV7-3, with D possibly TRBD1 on 5 matching bases. The CDR3 spans 13 residues. The V and J ends lost 2 bases and 7 bases respectively, with 12 bases between them. Per germline, CDR1 SGHTA and CDR2 FQGTGA.

The chain has TRBV7-9 and TRBJ2-2; D possibly matches TRBD1 or TRBD2 (5 bases each). The germline V gene has CDR1 SEHNR and CDR2 FQNEAQ (reference sequence). Trimming pared 6 bases from V and 7 bases from J, leaving 12 bases between. The CDR3 contains 13 residues. The CDR3: CASRTAVGGELFF. The CDR3 DNA follows: TGTGCCAGCAGGACAGCGGTCGGCGGGGAGCTGTTTTTT.

This clonotype has a handful of counts. This chain links TRBV12-3 or TRBV12-4 with TRBJ2-1; TRBD2 aligns across 13 bases. Trimming removed 4 bases from V and 4 bases from J; junction bases left unmatched: 4. This CDR3 is built from 16 residues. The CDR3 nucleotides read TGTGCCAGCAGTTCCGGGACTAGCGGGGAATACAATGAGCAGTTCTTC. Its protein is CASSSGTSGEYNEQFF.

This clonotype appeared a few times. One junction end disagrees with the germline gene, perhaps due to a read error. The gene calls are TRBV7-2 and TRBJ2-3, with D unresolved. CDR1 and CDR2 (germline): SGHTA, FQGNSA. This CDR3 has 11 amino acids. CDR3 region: CATSRTDTQYF. The CDR3 nucleotides read TGTGCCACCAGCAGGACAGATACGCAGTATTTT. The complete variable domain, with remaining parts taken from reference TRBV7-2 and TRBJ2-3, reads GAGVSQSPSNKVTEKGKDVELRCDPISGHTALYWYRQSLGQGLEFLIYFQGNSAPDKSGLPSDRFSAERTGGSVSTLTIQRTQQEDSAVYLCATSRTDTQYFGPGTRLTVL.

This clonotype was detected only a few times. The chain carries TRBV19 and TRBJ1-2, with D perhaps TRBD1 (6 bases). The germline V and J ends were trimmed by 5 bases and 3 bases, with 10 bases remaining between them. Germline loops: CDR1 LNHDA, CDR2 SQIVND (reference sequence). This CDR3 is built from 13 residues. In DNA form, the CDR3 reads TGTGCCAGTAGTTTCCGACAGGACTATGGCTACACCTTC. Its protein is CASSFRQDYGYTF.

The chain is built from TRBV3-1 and TRBJ2-1; D is ambiguous. The CDR3 contains 11 residues. The V gene lost 4 bases and the J gene lost 11 bases, with 9 bases spanning the gap. Germline assignment: CDR1 LGHDT and CDR2 YNNKEL (reference sequence). In DNA form, the CDR3 reads TGTGCCAGCAGCCCCGGCGTAAAGCAGTTCTTC. Translating gives CASSPGVKQFF.

This clonotype turned up a few times. The chain is built from TRBV29-1 and TRBJ2-1; D possibly corresponds to TRBD2 (6 bases). V lost 5 bases to trimming and J lost 0 bases, with 8 bases between them. This CDR3 has 13 amino acids. CDR1 is SQVTM and CDR2 is ANQGSEA in the germline V gene. The CDR3 region is CSVPRGSYNEQFF. In DNA form, the CDR3 reads TGCAGCGTTCCGCGGGGCTCCTACAATGAGCAGTTCTTC.

This chain uses TRBV7-2 with TRBJ2-1, with 8 bases identical to TRBD1. There are 13 residues in the CDR3. J lost 4 bases, V lost 8 bases, and 4 bases had no gene match. Germline V gene sequence: CDR1 SGHTA, CDR2 FQGNSA. CDR3 residues: CASPGGRYNEQFF. The DNA of the CDR3 is TGTGCCAGCCCAGGGGGCAGGTACAATGAGCAGTTCTTC.

This clonotype was recorded a few times. This chain joins TRBV7-2 and TRBJ2-1, with 10 bases fitting TRBD1. Trimming took 5 bases from V and 4 from J; bases not matched to a gene: 8. Germline values: CDR1 SGHTA, CDR2 FQGNSA. This CDR3 contains 16 residues. The CDR3 DNA reads TGTGCCAGCAGCCCGAACCCGGGACAGGGGTACAATGAGCAGTTCTTC. This gives the protein CASSPNPGQGYNEQFF.

V usage is TRBV12-3 or TRBV12-4 and J usage is TRBJ2-1, with 12 bases matching TRBD2. Trimming removed 7 bases from V and 9 bases from J; junction bases left unmatched: 10. The CDR3 sequence is 15 residues long. The CDR3 loop reads CASTFPPTSGSEQFF. The CDR3 DNA is TGTGCCAGCACTTTCCCCCCGACTAGCGGGAGTGAGCAGTTCTTC.

This clonotype was observed a few times. The chain couples TRBV27 to TRBJ1-5; TRBD1 aligns across 8 bases. With 1 base clipped from V and 6 bases from J, the junction kept 5 bases outside the gene matches. Germline assignment: CDR1 MNHEY and CDR2 SMNVEV (reference sequence). The CDR3 consists of 15 residues. The CDR3 coding sequence is TGTGCCAGCAGTTTATTCGGACAGGGCAGTCAGCCCCAGCATTTT. Amino acid sequence: CASSLFGQGSQPQHF.

The chain recombines TRBV12-3 or TRBV12-4 with TRBJ2-1; D not resolved. This CDR3 region has 16 residues. V lost 3 bases and J 4 bases, leaving 16 bases between the germline ends. The CDR3 nucleotides are TGTGCCAGCAGTTTTGAGTATCTTCTAATGTACAATGAGCAGTTCTTC. This gives the protein CASSFEYLLMYNEQFF.

The chain joins TRBV20-1 to TRBJ1-3; D gene unclear. Germline V gene lookup returns CDR1 DFQATT and CDR2 SNEGSKA (reference sequence). Deletions cut 6 bases from V and 2 bases from J, with 20 bases between. This CDR3 is built from 16 residues. The CDR3 protein is CSAPGSWGVAGNTIYF. CDR3 DNA sequence: TGCAGTGCCCCCGGGTCCTGGGGAGTGGCTGGAAACACCATATATTTT.

The rearrangement links TRBV6-5 to TRBJ1-3; unclear D gene. This CDR3 is built from 15 residues. The V end lost 6 bases, the J end lost 0 bases, and 12 bases lay between the germline ends. The germline V gene has CDR1 MNHEY and CDR2 SVGAGI. CDR3 nucleotides: TGTGCCAGCAGCGCGGGAATAACCTCTGGAAACACCATATATTTT. It is translated as CASSAGITSGNTIYF.

The rearrangement joins TRBV5-1 to TRBJ1-1, with TRBD1 as a possible D gene (6 bases). The germline V gene encodes CDR1 SGHRS and CDR2 YFSETQ. The CDR3 length is 15 residues. The V end lost 5 bases, the J end lost 1 base, and 15 bases lay between the germline ends. The CDR3 DNA follows: TGCGCCAGCAGAAGGGATGGACAGCCGAACACTGAAGCTTTCTTT. Protein sequence: CASRRDGQPNTEAFF.

This clonotype was detected only a few times. The chain carries TRBV7-2 and TRBJ2-4; 7 nucleotides agree with TRBD2. Trimming at V came to 4 bases and at J to 0 bases, leaving 12 bases not matched to a gene. The germline V gene has CDR1 SGHTA and CDR2 FQGNSA. The CDR3 sequence is 18 residues long. CDR3 sequence: CASSSDRAGTLAKNIQYF. The CDR3 bases are TGTGCCAGCAGCTCCGATCGAGCGGGGACCCTAGCCAAAAACATTCAGTACTTC.

The CDR3 is CASSAGSEATQYF. CDR3 DNA sequence: TGTGCCAGCAGTGCTGGTAGTGAGGCTACGCAGTATTTT. The V call is TRBV2, the J call TRBJ2-3; D not resolved. From germline, CDR1 is SNHLY and CDR2 FYNNEI. The CDR3 is 13 residues long. The germline V and J ends were trimmed by 4 bases and 8 bases, with 13 bases remaining between them. The full variable domain, its missing parts supplied by reference TRBV2 and TRBJ2-3, is EPEVTQTPSHQVTQMGQEVILRCVPISNHLYFYWYRQILGQKVEFLVSFYNNEISEKSEIFDDQFSVERPDGSNFTLKIRSTKLEDSAMYFCASSAGSEATQYFGPGTRLTVL.

This rearrangement joins TRBV9 to TRBJ1-5; D unresolved. The germline gives CDR1 SGDLS, CDR2 YYNGEE. The V end was cut by 0 bases, the J end by 4 bases, with 11 bases between. The CDR3 spans 15 residues. CDR3 coding DNA: TGTGCCAGCAGCGTAGATGTGGGGAAAAATCAGCCCCAGCATTTT. This sequence encodes CASSVDVGKNQPQHF.

This clonotype was detected only a few times. The chain has TRBV12-3 or TRBV12-4 and TRBJ2-1; D is unresolved. The CDR3 sequence is 12 residues long. V was pared by 3 bases and J by 7 bases, with 7 bases between. This CDR3 is CASSFSENEQFF. DNA for the CDR3: TGTGCCAGCAGTTTCTCGGAGAATGAGCAGTTCTTC.

The V gene is TRBV7-6, the J gene TRBJ1-4; D is unresolved. Per the germline V gene, CDR1 is SGHVS and CDR2 is FNYEAQ. Trimming stripped 2 bases from V and 15 bases from J, with 13 bases between. The CDR3 covers 12 residues. In DNA form, the CDR3 reads TGTGCCAGCAGCTTATTATACGGGGTGTTGTTTTTT. Translating gives CASSLLYGVLFF.

This clonotype appeared a few times. The V gene is TRBV12-3 or TRBV12-4, the J gene TRBJ2-6, with 11 positions matching TRBD1. J lost 0 bases, V lost 8 bases, and 6 bases had no gene match. This CDR3 has 17 amino acids. CDR3 coding DNA: TGTGCCAGCGGACCCGGACAGGGGGCCTCTGGGGCCAACGTCCTGACTTTC. Translating it yields CASGPGQGASGANVLTF.